The present TCR beta chain was sequenced within a study of blood T cell repertoires in COVID-19. For the study at large: Samples of COVID-19 (acute and convalescent) were obtained from the United States, Italy and Spain. T cells, B-cell-depleted T cells, or PBMCs supplied cDNA or gDNA.

Profiled with immunoSEQ multiplex PCR; TCRdb holds only in-frame clones, not every one. The table includes about 330,000 clones, around nine tenths detected once. Input material: peripheral blood. The TCR sequence derives from a woman aged 50 to 60 with active or convalescent COVID-19.

The DNA of the CDR3 is TGTGCCAGCAGTTACTCGATCGGGGGTGACTATGGCTACACCTTC. Protein sequence: CASSYSIGGDYGYTF. The chain is built from TRBV6-2 or TRBV6-3 and TRBJ1-2; D is perhaps TRBD1 (5 bases). V lost 0 bases and J lost 3, with 11 bases in between. Germline values: CDR1 MNHEY, CDR2 SVGEGT. CDR3 length: 15 residues.